This T cell receptor (beta chain) comes out of a study of blood T cell repertoires in COVID-19. Whole-study context: From the United States, Italy and Spain came samples of acute and convalescent COVID-19.

Germline assignment: CDR1 SGHKS and CDR2 YYEKEE (reference sequence). The germline V and J ends were trimmed by 4 bases and 7 bases, with 18 bases remaining between them. The CDR3 runs to 15 residues. Authors' analysis steps: Estimation of nucleated cell counts relied on the amplification of reference gene primers. TCRdb's table, derived via immunoSEQ multiplex PCR, lists solely in-frame clones and lacks some. V and J calls and clone size are as listed in that table; D and trimming were resolved from the DNA. The data contain around 200,000 clones, 80% to 90% of them seen just once; the ten biggest clones take up 20%.

The sequence came from a man between 65 and 80 years old with active or convalescent COVID-19. Sequencing was carried out using peripheral blood. J is TRBJ1-5 and V is TRBV5-5; tentatively, D is TRBD1 (5 bases). In nucleotides, the CDR3 is TGTGCCAGCAGCCCCCAACCAGGGCTGAAACAGCCCCAGCATTTT. Residues: CASSPQPGLKQPQHF.